Below are 17 T cell receptor beta chains sequenced from a single sample in a study of blood T cell repertoires in COVID-19 (TCRdb year 2020). Receptors were amplified or captured by the immunoSEQ multiplex PCR assay. TCRdb took over this immuneACCESS table, retaining in-frame rearrangements with V and J assigned. Such tables are incomplete; in checked studies, under half of the missing clones stem from an unresolved V gene, and the remainder is unexplained. In this sample the table shows 150,000 to 200,000 clones, approximately 90% of which occur a single time. More than 4.5% of the sample comes from the top ten. The sample comprised peripheral blood. All receptors come from a young man with COVID-19, enrolled during active disease.

The rearrangement joins TRBV28 to TRBJ2-2, with 8 bases identical to TRBD2. The junction had 2 bases not matched to a gene; V was cut back by 1 base and J by 4 bases. Germline V lookup: CDR1 MDHEN, CDR2 SYDVKM. There are 15 residues in the CDR3. Here the CDR3 reads CASSLYGRATGELFF. CDR3 coding DNA: TGTGCCAGCAGTTTATACGGGAGGGCCACCGGGGAGCTGTTTTTT.

The chain couples TRBV7-3 to TRBJ2-3, with 7 nucleotides matching TRBD1. V trimming: 2 bases; J trimming: 2 bases; junction bases outside the gene matches: 7. CDR3 size: 16 residues. CDR1 and CDR2 (germline): SGHTA, FQGTGA. CDR3 DNA: TGTGCCAGCAGCTTATATAGGGACAGCATCACAGATACGCAGTATTTT. Its protein product is CASSLYRDSITDTQYF.

The genes are TRBV5-1 and TRBJ1-2; 11 bases agree with TRBD1. The CDR3 is made up of 16 amino acids. Germline V gene sequence: CDR1 SGHRS, CDR2 YFSETQ. With V trimmed by 0 bases and J by 6 bases, 7 bases remained unmatched. For the CDR3, the DNA is TGCGCCAGCAGCTTGGGTAGGACAGGGGGCGTCGATGGCTACACCTTC. It is translated as CASSLGRTGGVDGYTF.

The J gene is TRBJ1-1, the V gene TRBV19; D is perhaps TRBD1 (6 bases). Trimming cost V 10 bases and J 5 bases, with 23 bases left between them. The CDR3 has 15 amino acids. Germline CDR1 LNHDA, CDR2 SQIVND (reference sequence). The CDR3 spells CATSSHRVDATEAFF. CDR3 sequence (DNA): TGTGCCACAAGCAGCCACAGGGTAGACGCGACTGAAGCTTTCTTT. Full variable domain (remainder filled in from reference TRBV19 and TRBJ1-1): DGGITQSPKYLFRKEGQNVTLSCEQNLNHDAMYWYRQDPGQGLRLIYYSQIVNDFQKGDIAEGYSVSREKKESFPLTVTSAQKNPTAFYLCATSSHRVDATEAFFGQGTRLTVV.

The count of this clone is one. The gene calls are TRBV18 and TRBJ1-1, with 7 bases lining up with TRBD1. The CDR3 is 15 amino acids. V was clipped by 4 bases and J by 5 bases; unmatched bases: 10. CDR1 and CDR2 from the germline V gene are KGHSH and LQKENI. As DNA, the CDR3 is TGTGCCAGCTCACTAACAGGGGACGCGGGGACTGAAGCTTTCTTT. Residues: CASSLTGDAGTEAFF.

The chain links TRBV7-8 to TRBJ2-7, with D perhaps matching TRBD2 (6 bases). CDR3 length equals 15 residues. V lost 1 base and J lost 1, with 11 bases in between. Germline CDR1 reads SGHVS; CDR2 reads FQNEAQ. DNA for the CDR3: TGTGCCAGCAGCTTAGGGTGGGACTGGTCCTACGAGCAGTACTTC. This codes for CASSLGWDWSYEQYF.

The V and J genes are TRBV19 and TRBJ2-1, with TRBD2 matching 14 bases. There are 15 residues in the CDR3. With 5 bases clipped from V and 7 bases from J, the junction kept 4 bases outside the gene matches. CDR1 is LNHDA and CDR2 is SQIVND in the germline V gene (reference sequence). CDR3 DNA sequence: TGTGCCAGTAGTGAGGGACTAGCGGGGGTGAATGAGCAGTTCTTC. Translating it yields CASSEGLAGVNEQFF.

This chain joins TRBV7-2 and TRBJ1-4; no definite D call. Trimming pared 5 bases from V and 3 bases from J, leaving 13 bases between. Germline V CDR1 and CDR2: SGHTA, FQGNSA. The CDR3 spans 15 residues. As DNA, the CDR3 is TGTGCCAGCAGCCGCCAGCGGGAGGCTAATGAAAAACTGTTTTTT. It yields the protein CASSRQREANEKLFF.

The chain couples TRBV28 to TRBJ1-6; maybe TRBD1 (5 bases). V shed 7 bases and J shed 2 bases, with 6 bases lying between them. The CDR3 length is 13 residues. Germline V gene data show CDR1 as MDHEN and CDR2 as SYDVKM. CDR3 residues: CASKTAYNSPLHF. The CDR3 DNA is TGTGCCAGCAAGACAGCCTATAATTCACCCCTCCACTTT.

This sequence joins TRBV4-2 and TRBJ1-1; 7 bases are a match to TRBD1. Unmatched junction bases numbered 16, after V lost 8 bases and J lost 4 bases. Germline assignment: CDR1 LGHNA and CDR2 YNFKEQ. The CDR3 consists of 16 residues. CDR3 region: CASGIGQGGLRTEAFF. DNA of the CDR3: TGTGCCAGCGGGATCGGGCAGGGGGGCCTGCGCACTGAAGCTTTCTTT.

J is TRBJ1-5 and V is TRBV12-3 or TRBV12-4; no clear D. The CDR3 is 13 residues long. V lost 6 bases and J 7 bases, leaving 13 bases between the germline ends. Here the CDR3 reads CASSPEARQPQHF. The CDR3 DNA reads as TGTGCCAGCAGCCCAGAGGCCCGGCAGCCCCAGCATTTT.

This rearrangement joins TRBV6-2 or TRBV6-3 to TRBJ1-5; 11 bases line up with TRBD1. The CDR3 is 15 residues long. V gave up 6 bases and J gave up 8 bases; unmatched junction bases: 9. Per the germline V gene, CDR1 is MNHEY and CDR2 is SVGEGT. The CDR3 region has the DNA TGTGCCAGCAGCACCAGGACAGGGGGCGGGGAGCCCCAGCATTTT. It specifies CASSTRTGGGEPQHF.

J is TRBJ1-2 and V is TRBV7-8; D gene unclear. The CDR3 is 12 residues long. The V and J ends lost 1 base and 8 bases respectively, with 8 bases between them. The V gene's germline CDR1 is SGHVS and CDR2 FQNEAQ. CDR3 sequence (DNA): TGTGCCAGCAGCTTAGTACTCGAGGGCTACACCTTC. Amino acid sequence: CASSLVLEGYTF.

The chain recombines TRBV5-1 with TRBJ2-1, with 7 nucleotides matching TRBD2. V trimming: 0 bases; J trimming: 0 bases; junction bases outside the gene matches: 12. Germline CDR1 and CDR2: SGHRS and YFSETQ. The CDR3 extends over 19 amino acids. The CDR3 spells CASSLARAGVVSSYNEQFF. For the CDR3, the DNA is TGCGCCAGCAGCTTGGCCAGGGCGGGAGTGGTCAGCTCCTACAATGAGCAGTTCTTC.

The chain has TRBV27 and TRBJ2-7; 7 nucleotides line up with TRBD1. Per germline, CDR1 MNHEY and CDR2 SMNVEV (reference sequence). J was trimmed by 5 bases and V by 3 bases; bases with no gene match: 7. There are 14 residues in the CDR3. The CDR3 coding sequence is TGTGCCAGCAGTTTGAGAACAGGGGCCGACGAGCAGTACTTC. Residues: CASSLRTGADEQYF.

The chain links TRBV30 to TRBJ1-3, with D hard to call. Trimming stripped 6 bases from V and 4 bases from J, with 10 bases between. Looked up from germline, CDR1 is GTSNPN and CDR2 is SVGIG (reference sequence). The CDR3 contains 12 residues. CDR3 in DNA: TGTGCCTGCGGGTCGGGAGGAAACACCATATATTTT. Amino acid sequence: CACGSGGNTIYF.

V usage is TRBV7-9 and J usage is TRBJ2-1; possibly TRBD2 for D (7 bases). V was shortened by 1 base and J by 9 bases, with 13 bases between the two germline ends. The CDR3 loop spans 14 amino acids. CDR1 SEHNR and CDR2 FQNEAQ come from the germline V gene (reference sequence). In DNA form, the CDR3 reads TGTGCCAGCAGCTTAGTCGCGGGGGCGGGTGAGCAGTTCTTC. Its protein product is CASSLVAGAGEQFF.